This TCR beta chain was identified in a study of OX40 agonist ivuxolimab in advanced cancers. Background on the study: Of the participants, under 50% had some prior anti-PD-1, anti-PD-L1 or anti-CTLA-4 therapy, which was allowed. Three patients got partial responses; one had hepatocellular carcinoma and two had cutaneous melanoma.

Study outcomes and limitations: Blood T cells, both CD4+ and CD8+, expanded clonally by week 6 at 0.1 to 3.0 mg/kg. Among some nonresponders, normalized T-cell clonal expansion was also low.

V gave up 3 bases and J gave up 4 bases, with 13 bases separating them. The V gene's germline CDR1 is LNHDA and CDR2 SQIVND (reference sequence). CDR3 size: 15 residues. Produced via immunoSEQ multiplex PCR; TCRdb's table is partial and in-frame only. Counted here are 60,000 to 100,000 clones, 80% to 95% occurring once; the ten biggest clones make up approximately 0.48%. With regard to this clone: Its antigen is unknown.

The specimen was CD4+ or CD8+ T cells sorted from blood, collected in a trial of the OX40 agonist ivuxolimab. The TCR sequence derives from an adult with an advanced solid tumor such as melanoma, head and neck, liver or kidney cancer. The chain recombines TRBV19 with TRBJ2-1, with D possibly being TRBD2 (6 bases). The chain's CDR3 is CASSIRLVLYNEQFF. CDR3 sequence (DNA): TGTGCCAGTAGTATCAGACTAGTACTATACAATGAGCAGTTCTTC.